These T cell receptor beta chains were read from a single sample in a study of identical twins. TCRdb processed the 5' RACE reads anew with MiXCR; each CDR3 protein has one entry. Counted here are 690,000 or so distinct CDR3 sequences, 8.5% to 9% occurring once; the ten biggest clones make up around 0.95%. The sample also formed part of further work on yellow fever vaccine responses in identical twins.

The sample comprised PBMCs. The receptors here all came from a woman aged 18-29 years in good health. CDR3s include the opening cysteine and the closing phenylalanine or tryptophan. The D gene is left open where the match is weak. Not all rows give a size; the values are once, few, many and, for expanded clones, a class.

size: many; J: TRBJ2-1; length: 18; V: TRBV24-1; D: TRBD2; CDR3: CATSQQGPGLASYNEQFF; DNA: TGTGCCACCAGTCAGCAGGGACCGGGACTAGCGTCCTACAATGAGCAGTTCTTC
size: NA; J: TRBJ2-3; length: 15; V: TRBV2; D: TRBD1; CDR3: CASRLDRVGTDTQYF; DNA: TGTGCCAGCAGACTCGACAGGGTGGGCACAGATACGCAGTATTTT
size: few; J: TRBJ1-1; length: 14; V: TRBV11-2; D: NA; CDR3: CASSYPGLVTEAFF; DNA: TGTGCCAGCAGCTACCCGGGGTTAGTCACTGAAGCTTTCTTT
size: NA; J: TRBJ2-2; length: 13; V: TRBV20-1; D: NA; CDR3: CSARTLNTGELFF; DNA: TGCAGTGCTAGAACCCTGAACACCGGGGAGCTGTTTTTT
size: NA; J: TRBJ2-1; length: 14; V: TRBV28; D: TRBD2; CDR3: CASSLSWGGDEQFF; DNA: TGTGCCAGCAGTTTATCCTGGGGGGGAGATGAGCAGTTCTTC
size: NA; J: TRBJ2-3; length: 16; V: TRBV12-3/TRBV12-4; D: TRBD2; CDR3: CASSLEAGAGTDTQYF; DNA: TGTGCCAGCAGTTTAGAGGCGGGAGCGGGCACAGATACGCAGTATTTT
size: many; J: TRBJ2-1; length: 13; V: TRBV7-9; D: TRBD1; CDR3: CASSPTGAPEQFF; DNA: TGTGCCAGCAGCCCGACAGGGGCACCTGAGCAGTTCTTC
size: NA; J: TRBJ2-1; length: 17; V: TRBV4-1; D: TRBD1; CDR3: CASSQLLGQGWDNEQFF; DNA: TGCGCCAGCAGCCAACTCCTCGGACAGGGATGGGACAATGAGCAGTTCTTC
size: few; J: TRBJ2-3; length: 15; V: TRBV5-5; D: NA; CDR3: CASSLLPSGTDTQYF; DNA: TGTGCCAGCAGCTTACTTCCTAGCGGCACAGATACGCAGTATTTT
size: few; J: TRBJ1-6; length: 15; V: TRBV20-1; D: NA; CDR3: CSAPLVGSLNSPLHF; DNA: TGCAGTGCCCCATTAGTAGGCAGTCTTAATTCACCCCTCCACTTT
size: many; J: TRBJ2-7; length: 14; V: TRBV12-3/TRBV12-4; D: TRBD1; CDR3: CASSLRATGLEQYF; DNA: TGTGCCAGCAGTTTACGGGCGACAGGGCTCGAGCAGTACTTC
size: few; J: TRBJ2-5; length: 15; V: TRBV4-2; D: TRBD2; CDR3: CASSQASGEQETQYF; DNA: TGTGCCAGCAGCCAAGCTAGCGGGGAACAAGAGACCCAGTACTTC
size: NA; J: TRBJ2-7; length: 13; V: TRBV28; D: TRBD2; CDR3: CASMSGRPYEQYF; DNA: TGTGCCAGCATGAGCGGGAGGCCCTACGAGCAGTACTTC
size: few; J: TRBJ1-3; length: 12; V: TRBV29-1; D: NA; CDR3: CSVERDGNTIYF; DNA: TGCAGCGTTGAGCGGGATGGAAACACCATATATTTT
size: few; J: TRBJ2-7; length: 15; V: TRBV7-9; D: NA; CDR3: CASSSQTGLLYEQYF; DNA: TGTGCCAGCAGCTCTCAAACGGGACTGCTCTACGAGCAGTACTTC
size: many; J: TRBJ1-2; length: 13; V: TRBV6-1; D: NA; CDR3: CASRVGGAYGYTF; DNA: TGTGCCAGCCGTGTCGGGGGTGCATATGGCTACACCTTC
size: few; J: TRBJ2-7; length: 14; V: TRBV6-2/TRBV6-3; D: NA; CDR3: CASTGTHFTSEQYF; DNA: TGTGCCAGCACCGGGACACATTTTACGTCGGAGCAGTACTTC
size: NA; J: TRBJ2-7; length: 13; V: TRBV18; D: NA; CDR3: CASSEELSYEQYF; DNA: TGTGCCAGCTCAGAGGAACTCTCCTACGAGCAGTACTTC
size: many; J: TRBJ2-7; length: 16; V: TRBV6-2/TRBV6-3; D: TRBD2; CDR3: CASSDPQLASLYEQYF; DNA: TGTGCCAGCAGCGACCCCCAACTAGCGAGTCTCTACGAGCAGTACTTC
size: many; J: TRBJ2-1; length: 16; V: TRBV4-3; D: TRBD2; CDR3: CASSQGGSGDYNEQFF; DNA: TGCGCCAGCAGCCAAGGTGGTAGCGGGGACTACAATGAGCAGTTCTTC
size: few; J: TRBJ2-1; length: 14; V: TRBV29-1; D: TRBD2; CDR3: CSVTTSGSNYEQFF; DNA: TGCAGCGTGACCACTAGCGGGAGTAACTATGAGCAGTTCTTC
size: few; J: TRBJ2-4; length: 11; V: TRBV3-1; D: NA; CDR3: CASSQGQPQYF; DNA: TGTGCCAGCAGCCAAGGGCAACCACAGTACTTC
size: NA; J: TRBJ2-6; length: 16; V: TRBV5-1; D: NA; CDR3: CASSPVDSSGANVLTF; DNA: TGCGCCAGCAGCCCCGTTGACAGCTCTGGGGCCAACGTCCTGACTTTC
size: NA; J: TRBJ1-5; length: 13; V: TRBV24-1; D: NA; CDR3: CATAPGGNQPQHF; DNA: TGTGCCACCGCCCCGGGGGGCAATCAGCCCCAGCATTTT
size: few; J: TRBJ2-2; length: 18; V: TRBV9; D: NA; CDR3: CASSVGFVRRPDTGELFF; DNA: TGTGCCAGCAGCGTAGGATTCGTGCGTCGACCGGACACCGGGGAGCTGTTTTTT
size: NA; J: TRBJ2-1; length: 15; V: TRBV6-1; D: TRBD2; CDR3: CASSRSGRASVEQFF; DNA: TGTGCCAGCAGTCGAAGCGGGAGGGCCTCCGTTGAGCAGTTCTTC
size: many; J: TRBJ2-7; length: 14; V: TRBV5-1; D: NA; CDR3: CASSNRDRPYEQYF; DNA: TGCGCCAGCAGCAACCGAGACAGACCCTACGAGCAGTACTTC
size: NA; J: TRBJ2-7; length: 14; V: TRBV7-2; D: TRBD2; CDR3: CASSFGGSGYEQYF; DNA: TGTGCCAGCAGCTTTGGCGGGAGTGGATACGAGCAGTACTTC
size: few; J: TRBJ2-7; length: 15; V: TRBV7-2; D: NA; CDR3: CASSLVTGVGYEQYF; DNA: TGTGCCAGCAGCTTAGTCACGGGAGTGGGCTACGAGCAGTACTTC
size: many; J: TRBJ2-3; length: 15; V: TRBV12-3/TRBV12-4; D: TRBD2; CDR3: CASTPEGGSTDTQYF; DNA: TGTGCCAGCACCCCTGAGGGAGGGAGCACAGATACGCAGTATTTT
size: few; J: TRBJ2-7; length: 14; V: TRBV29-1; D: NA; CDR3: CSVDNREGSYEQYF; DNA: TGCAGCGTTGATAACAGGGAGGGCTCCTACGAGCAGTACTTC
size: few; J: TRBJ2-4; length: 17; V: TRBV12-3/TRBV12-4; D: TRBD2; CDR3: CASSLSGEGGAKNIQYF; DNA: TGTGCCAGCAGTTTATCCGGGGAGGGCGGGGCCAAAAACATTCAGTACTTC
size: NA; J: TRBJ2-3; length: 12; V: TRBV6-2/TRBV6-3; D: NA; CDR3: CASSYIGDTQYF; DNA: TGTGCCAGCAGTTACATAGGGGATACGCAGTATTTT
size: many; J: TRBJ2-7; length: 12; V: TRBV12-3/TRBV12-4; D: NA; CDR3: CASTLGADEQYF; DNA: TGTGCCAGCACCCTTGGGGCTGACGAGCAGTACTTC
size: many; J: TRBJ2-7; length: 15; V: TRBV4-2; D: NA; CDR3: CASSQGPGINYEQYF; DNA: TGTGCCAGCAGCCAAGGACCCGGCATTAACTACGAGCAGTACTTC
size: few; J: TRBJ2-7; length: 15; V: TRBV3-1; D: TRBD2; CDR3: CASSPRLAATYEQYF; DNA: TGTGCCAGCAGCCCCCGACTAGCAGCTACCTACGAGCAGTACTTC
size: NA; J: TRBJ1-2; length: 11; V: TRBV4-1; D: NA; CDR3: CASSQEKGATF; DNA: TGCGCCAGCAGCCAAGAGAAGGGTGCCACCTTC